The T cell receptor beta chain described here comes from a study of shared clonotypes between healthy human individuals. Several immunoSEQ plates held equal portions of the genomic DNA taken from each subset. Sequenced by immunoSEQ multiplex PCR; TCRdb stores in-frame clones only, minus some. The data show about 2.1 million clones, more than 85% seen once. Terminally differentiated effector memory CD45RA+ cells were left out of the naive CD8 fraction, which was CD45RO-negative and positively selected for CCR7. Whole-study findings and limits: Among non-shared clonotypes, generation probabilities were lower than among those shared by all four donors.

As to this clone: What it binds is unknown.

With 5 bases removed from V and 1 base from J, the gap between germline ends came to 16 bases. The CDR3 is 16 residues long. Germline lookup yields CDR1 SGHVS and CDR2 FQNEAQ. The chain combines TRBV7-8 with TRBJ2-3, with D possibly being TRBD1 (6 bases). The sequence derives from a man between 18 and 29 years old in good health. Some clones in this sample may be carry-over from other donors' samples. The sequenced sample was naive CD8+ T cells from PBMCs. The CDR3 DNA reads as TGTGCCAGCAGCCCGGACAGCTACCGCGGCACAGATACGCAGTATTTT. Amino acids: CASSPDSYRGTDTQYF.